These 4 T cell receptor beta chains originate from one sample sequenced in a study of cytomegalovirus exposure and HLA in healthy donors. The assay was immunoSEQ multiplex PCR, and TCRdb's table has in-frame clones only and misses some. The sample records under 400,000 clones, approximately 86% being singletons. Source material: PBMCs. The receptors derive from a young man in good health and CMV-seronegative.

The chain has TRBV2 and TRBJ1-5; D remains ambiguous. The V end lost 2 bases, the J end lost 2 bases, and 10 bases lay between the germline ends. Germline V gene sequence: CDR1 SNHLY, CDR2 FYNNEI. CDR3 length equals 15 residues. The CDR3 DNA reads as TGTGCCAGCAGTGAAATTGATTCGGGCAATCAGCCCCAGCATTTT. Residues: CASSEIDSGNQPQHF.

V is TRBV10-1 and J is TRBJ2-1; 9 nucleotides align to TRBD1. The CDR3 has 17 residues. Per the germline V gene, CDR1 is WNHNN and CDR2 is SYGVQD (reference sequence). V dropped 3 bases and J dropped 5; count of bases not matched to a gene: 11. CDR3 in DNA: TGCGCCAGCAGTGAATCCCTCCGGGACAGGGACGACAATGAGCAGTTCTTC. This encodes CASSESLRDRDDNEQFF.

The rearrangement joins TRBV5-1 to TRBJ2-7; possible D gene TRBD2, 6 bases. This CDR3 region has 14 residues. Germline V gene data show CDR1 as SGHRS and CDR2 as YFSETQ. V lost 7 bases, J lost 0 bases, and 14 bases lay in between. The CDR3 region is CASHPGTASYEQYF. The CDR3 region has the DNA TGCGCCAGCCACCCGGGGACTGCCTCCTACGAGCAGTACTTC.

This clone was seen a few times. The chain carries TRBV28 and TRBJ1-5; no clear D gene. Germline CDR1 is MDHEN and CDR2 is SYDVKM. V was pared by 4 bases and J by 4 bases, with 5 bases between. The CDR3 is 12 amino acids. The CDR3, as DNA: TGTGCCAGCAGTTCTACTAATCAGCCCCAGCATTTT. Its protein is CASSSTNQPQHF.